This is a list of T cell receptor beta chains from one sample in a study of cytomegalovirus exposure and HLA in healthy donors. Only in-frame clones appear in the TCRdb table, and some are missing; sequencing was by immunoSEQ multiplex PCR. The sample contains approximately 150,000 clones, roughly 80% of which appear only once. Sequenced: PBMCs. The receptors originated from a woman aged 25 to 45 in good health and CMV-seropositive. CDR3s include the opening cysteine and the closing phenylalanine or tryptophan. A D gene is named only where the DNA matches it firmly. Part of the rows lack a size; the others show once, few, many or a class for expanded clones.

d_gene: TRBD2
v_gene: TRBV5-6
abundance: .
j_gene: TRBJ2-6
CDR3aa: CASSFGGGSGNVLTF
CDR3nt: TGTGCCAGCAGCTTCGGGGGGGGTAGTGGGAACGTCCTGACTTTC

d_gene: .
v_gene: TRBV7-9
abundance: .
j_gene: TRBJ1-2
CDR3aa: CASILARGGGYTF
CDR3nt: TGTGCCAGCATCCTCGCCCGGGGGGGCGGCTACACCTTC

d_gene: .
v_gene: TRBV6-6
abundance: .
j_gene: TRBJ1-3
CDR3aa: CASSQGSGNTIYF
CDR3nt: TGTGCCAGCAGTCAGGGCTCTGGAAACACCATATATTTT

d_gene: .
v_gene: TRBV28
abundance: .
j_gene: TRBJ2-7
CDR3aa: CASSSLVVGDYEQYF
CDR3nt: TGTGCCAGCAGTTCCCTCGTGGTAGGGGACTACGAGCAGTACTTC

d_gene: TRBD1
v_gene: TRBV7-9
abundance: .
j_gene: TRBJ1-4
CDR3aa: CSSSLGLGQVNEKLFF
CDR3nt: TGTTCCAGCAGCTTAGGCCTGGGACAGGTTAATGAAAAACTGTTTTTT

d_gene: .
v_gene: TRBV5-6
abundance: .
j_gene: TRBJ1-3
CDR3aa: CASSFGTTLGGNTIYF
CDR3nt: TGTGCCAGCAGCTTCGGGACTACCTTGGGAGGAAACACCATATATTTT

d_gene: TRBD1
v_gene: TRBV6-5
abundance: .
j_gene: TRBJ1-1
CDR3aa: CASSSHRGLLGTEAFF
CDR3nt: TGTGCCAGCAGTTCTCACAGGGGGCTCTTGGGGACTGAAGCTTTCTTT

d_gene: TRBD1
v_gene: TRBV6-5
abundance: .
j_gene: TRBJ1-2
CDR3aa: CASSYSGGQGPYGYTF
CDR3nt: TGTGCCAGCAGTTACTCGGGGGGACAGGGACCCTATGGCTACACCTTC

d_gene: .
v_gene: TRBV2
abundance: once
j_gene: TRBJ2-2
CDR3aa: CASSPGTLFLNTGELFF
CDR3nt: TGTGCCAGCAGTCCCGGGACTCTATTCTTGAACACCGGGGAGCTGTTTTTT

d_gene: .
v_gene: TRBV11-2
abundance: .
j_gene: TRBJ2-1
CDR3aa: CASSYSVANEQFF
CDR3nt: TGTGCCAGCAGCTATTCCGTAGCAAATGAGCAGTTCTTC

d_gene: .
v_gene: TRBV6-5
abundance: once
j_gene: TRBJ2-5
CDR3aa: CASSYWRDWETQYF
CDR3nt: TGTGCCAGCAGTTACTGGCGAGACTGGGAGACCCAGTACTTC

d_gene: .
v_gene: TRBV7-3
abundance: .
j_gene: TRBJ2-2
CDR3aa: CASSPRWTGEGELFF
CDR3nt: TGTGCCAGCAGCCCCCGGTGGACGGGGGAGGGGGAGCTGTTTTTT

d_gene: TRBD2
v_gene: TRBV5-1
abundance: .
j_gene: TRBJ2-7
CDR3aa: CASSLGTSGGAYEQYF
CDR3nt: TGCGCCAGCAGCTTGGGGACTAGCGGGGGGGCCTACGAGCAGTACTTC

d_gene: .
v_gene: TRBV7-2
abundance: .
j_gene: TRBJ1-2
CDR3aa: CASTAVGENGYTF
CDR3nt: TGTGCCAGCACCGCCGTCGGGGAGAATGGCTACACCTTC

d_gene: TRBD1
v_gene: TRBV2
abundance: .
j_gene: TRBJ1-4
CDR3aa: CASRGLTGQYNEKLFF
CDR3nt: TGTGCCAGCAGGGGTTTGACAGGGCAGTATAATGAAAAACTGTTTTTT